A single sample is the source of the 24 T cell receptor beta chains below, sequenced in a study of blood T cell repertoires in COVID-19 (dated by TCRdb to 2019 to 2021). Library generation was performed with the immunoSEQ multiplex PCR assay. As stored in TCRdb, this immuneACCESS dataset retains in-frame rearrangements with V and J assigned. A fraction of the clones does not appear; measured against another copy, unresolved V genes explain less than half of the discrepancy, and the remainder lacks a known reason. Present in this sample are 250,000 to 300,000 clones, 75% to 90% of which were seen just once. The ten top clones hold about 2% of the sample. The sample taken for sequencing was peripheral blood. All receptors come from a man aged 25 to 40 with active or convalescent COVID-19.

V usage is TRBV19 and J usage is TRBJ2-5; 8 bases match TRBD2. The ends lost 1 base at V and 5 bases at J; junction bases unmatched: 6. Per germline, CDR1 LNHDA and CDR2 SQIVND (reference sequence). This CDR3 is 15 amino acids long. CDR3 region: CASSIARGGGETQYF. The DNA of the CDR3 is TGTGCCAGTAGTATAGCTCGGGGGGGTGGCGAGACCCAGTACTTC.

The rearrangement uses TRBV7-7 and TRBJ1-5; TRBD1 aligns across 9 bases. Germline V gives CDR1 SSHAT, CDR2 FNYEAQ (reference sequence). The length of the CDR3 is 16 residues. The J segment lost 6 bases and the V segment lost 2 bases, leaving 8 bases of the junction unmatched. In nucleotides, the CDR3 is TGTGCCAGCAGCTTAATGGTGGGACAGGGATGTCAGCCCCAGCATTTT. Translation gives CASSLMVGQGCQPQHF.

J is TRBJ1-2 and V is TRBV5-4; TRBD1 agrees at 8 bases. Per the germline V gene, CDR1 is SGHNT and CDR2 is YYREEE (reference sequence). CDR3 length equals 15 residues. Trimming removed 1 base from V and 4 bases from J; junction bases left unmatched: 6. This CDR3 reads CASSLYSGGPYGYTF. CDR3 in DNA: TGTGCCAGCAGCTTGTATTCAGGGGGCCCCTATGGCTACACCTTC.

A word on this clone: Other DNA sequences in the same sample also yield this CDR3. The chain carries TRBV7-9 and TRBJ1-1; 7 positions agree with TRBD1. Germline CDR1 reads SEHNR; CDR2 reads FQNEAQ (reference sequence). The CDR3 runs 15 residues. V was pared by 5 bases and J by 1 base, with 7 bases of the junction left unmatched. In DNA form, the CDR3 reads TGTGCCAGCAGCCCACGGACAGGAGCGAACACTGAAGCTTTCTTT. Protein sequence: CASSPRTGANTEAFF.

This clone was seen repeatedly, ten times or more. This sequence joins TRBV4-3 and TRBJ1-2; D unclear. The germline gives CDR1 LGHNA, CDR2 YSLEER. V dropped 0 bases and J dropped 0 bases, with 8 bases sitting between them. The CDR3 loop spans 15 amino acids. The CDR3 DNA reads TGCGCCAGCAGCCAAGACTGGAGGACTAACTATGGCTACACCTTC. Translated: CASSQDWRTNYGYTF.

This chain connects TRBV7-9 to TRBJ1-4; no clear D. CDR1 is SEHNR and CDR2 is FQNEAQ in the germline V gene (reference sequence). Trimming took off 1 base at V and 0 bases at J, with 12 bases between the two ends. The CDR3 runs 17 residues. CDR3 loop: CASSLDPLRSTNEKLFF. The CDR3 nucleotides are TGTGCCAGCAGCTTAGATCCCCTCAGATCAACTAATGAAAAACTGTTTTTT.

The genes are TRBV21-1 and TRBJ2-1; TRBD1, the table's D call, lacks a check against the DNA. TRBV21-1 is flagged as a pseudogene. The CDR3 consists of 15 residues. DNA of the CDR3: TGTGCCAGCAGCAACCCGGACAGCTCCTACAATGAGCAGTTCTTC. This codes for CASSNPDSSYNEQFF.

This clone was seen more than once but under ten times. The V gene is TRBV7-8, the J gene TRBJ1-5; D gene uncertain. V was clipped by 0 bases and J by 4 bases, with 13 bases between them. Germline-derived CDR1 and CDR2 are SGHVS and FQNEAQ. The CDR3 has 16 amino acids. CDR3 loop: CASSLAHHGGNQPQHF. The CDR3 coding sequence is TGTGCCAGCAGCTTAGCGCACCACGGAGGAAATCAGCCCCAGCATTTT.

The genes are TRBV4-3 and TRBJ1-6; 12 nucleotides line up with TRBD1. This CDR3 has 18 amino acids. Germline V lookup: CDR1 LGHNA, CDR2 YSLEER. After removal of 5 bases from V and 3 bases from J, the junction contained 8 bases not matched to a gene. CDR3 DNA: TGCGCCAGCAGCGGCGGGACAGGGGGCCCCGGCTATAATTCACCCCTCCACTTT. It is translated as CASSGGTGGPGYNSPLHF.

This chain uses TRBV12-3 or TRBV12-4 with TRBJ1-2; D not certain. This CDR3 has 12 residues. Between the trimmed V and J ends, which lost 2 bases and 8 bases, there was a span of 9 bases. The CDR3 nucleotides are TGTGCCAGCAGTTTAAGTGGCTGGGGCTACACCTTC. This encodes CASSLSGWGYTF.

Only a few counts were recorded for this clone. This chain connects TRBV5-5 to TRBJ1-4, with 7 bases matching TRBD1. The CDR3 loop spans 16 amino acids. J lost 0 bases, V lost 2 bases, and 4 bases had no gene match. Germline loops: CDR1 SGHKS, CDR2 YYEKEE (reference sequence). The CDR3 sequence is CASSFRQGATNEKLFF. In DNA, the CDR3 is TGTGCCAGCAGCTTCAGACAGGGTGCAACTAATGAAAAACTGTTTTTT.

This clone was counted between two and nine times. The chain carries TRBV6-5 and TRBJ2-3; tentatively, D is TRBD2 (6 bases). V shed 0 bases and J shed 6 bases, with 16 bases lying between them. This CDR3 contains 16 residues. Germline V CDR1 and CDR2: MNHEY, SVGAGI. CDR3 DNA sequence: TGTGCCAGCAGTTACTCGAAGGGCGGGGATGAGGATACGCAGTATTTT. Its protein is CASSYSKGGDEDTQYF.

The chain recombines TRBV5-1 with TRBJ1-1, with TRBD1 identical over 12 bases. The CDR3 totals 19 residues. CDR1 is SGHRS, CDR2 YFSETQ, per germline. With V trimmed by 0 bases and J by 5 bases, 14 bases remained unmatched. The CDR3 sequence is CASSLAGTGGAGSITEAFF. CDR3 DNA sequence: TGCGCCAGCAGCTTGGCCGGGACAGGGGGCGCCGGGTCTATTACTGAAGCTTTCTTT.

This rearrangement joins TRBV6-2 or TRBV6-3 to TRBJ2-6, with D unclear. CDR3 size: 17 residues. Germline values: CDR1 MNHEY, CDR2 SVGEGT. Trimming cost V 5 bases and J 0 bases, with 14 bases left between them. The CDR3 region has the DNA TGTGCCAGCAGTACACAGAGTTTCCGCTCTGGGGCCAACGTCCTGACTTTC. Translating it yields CASSTQSFRSGANVLTF.

The gene calls are TRBV7-2 and TRBJ1-1; D perhaps matches TRBD1 (5 bases). Looked up from germline, CDR1 is SGHTA and CDR2 is FQGNSA. The V gene lost 8 bases and the J gene lost 0 bases, with 10 bases spanning the gap. This CDR3 comprises 13 residues. The CDR3 spells CASDDRMNTEAFF. CDR3 nucleotides: TGTGCCAGCGACGACAGAATGAACACTGAAGCTTTCTTT.

This chain links TRBV9 with TRBJ1-1, with D unclear. V shed 4 bases and J shed 5 bases, with 9 bases lying between them. Per germline, CDR1 SGDLS and CDR2 YYNGEE. The CDR3 runs to 12 residues. DNA for the CDR3: TGTGCCAGCAGCATACCGAGGACTGAAGCTTTCTTT. It specifies CASSIPRTEAFF.

The chain carries TRBV6-5 and TRBJ1-1, with a weak D call TRBD1 (5 bases). CDR1 and CDR2 (germline): MNHEY, SVGAGI. Trimming removed 4 bases from V and 1 base from J, with 16 bases in between. The CDR3 runs to 16 residues. DNA for the CDR3: TGTGCCAGCAGTTCCGCCAGGGCTGAAGGGAACACTGAAGCTTTCTTT. It is translated as CASSSARAEGNTEAFF.

The rearrangement links TRBV30 to TRBJ2-7; D remains unclear. Looked up from germline, CDR1 is GTSNPN and CDR2 is SVGIG (reference sequence). Trimming pared 0 bases from V and 5 bases from J, leaving 5 bases between. This CDR3 comprises 11 residues. The DNA of the CDR3 is TGTGCCTGGAGTGTCGTAAACGAGCAGTACTTC. Protein product: CAWSVVNEQYF.

The chain combines TRBV5-4 with TRBJ2-1; 10 positions agree with TRBD2. The CDR3 spans 15 residues. V shed 3 bases and J 10 bases; nucleotides not matched to a gene: 10. CDR1 SGHNT and CDR2 YYREEE come from the germline V gene (reference sequence). The CDR3 is CASSSTSGVNVEQFF. DNA for the CDR3: TGTGCCAGCAGCTCAACTAGCGGGGTAAACGTGGAGCAGTTCTTC.

V and J are TRBV6-5 and TRBJ1-3; tentatively, D is TRBD1 (6 bases). This CDR3 is 16 amino acids long. Trimming removed 2 bases from V and 0 bases from J, with 11 bases in between. The germline V gene has CDR1 MNHEY and CDR2 SVGAGI. CDR3: CASSYRTGNSGNTIYF. CDR3 nucleotides: TGTGCCAGCAGTTACCGTACAGGGAACTCTGGAAACACCATATATTTT.

The chain is built from TRBV25-1 and TRBJ2-5, with TRBD2 identical over 15 bases. The CDR3 length is 17 residues. The V segment lost 5 bases and the J segment 4 bases; nucleotides outside the gene matches: 8. Per germline, CDR1 MGHDK and CDR2 SYGVNS. CDR3 in amino acids: CASSSRGLAGGGETQYF. The CDR3 coding sequence is TGTGCCAGCAGTTCCCGAGGACTAGCGGGGGGGGGAGAGACCCAGTACTTC.

The V and J genes are TRBV30 and TRBJ1-3, with D perhaps TRBD1 (6 bases). The CDR3 has 14 amino acids. In germline, CDR1 is GTSNPN, CDR2 SVGIG (reference sequence). Trimming removed 1 base from V and 8 bases from J, with 15 bases in between. The CDR3 region is CAWSESGVRDTIYF. The CDR3 bases are TGTGCCTGGAGTGAATCAGGGGTTCGGGACACCATATATTTT.

The V call is TRBV5-4, the J call TRBJ2-3; 9 nucleotides line up with TRBD2. The CDR3 runs 15 residues. CDR1 and CDR2 (germline): SGHNT, YYREEE (reference sequence). The trim removed 6 bases at V and 3 bases at J, leaving 8 bases unmatched. This CDR3 reads CASNPGLARTDTQYF. The CDR3 coding sequence is TGTGCCAGCAATCCGGGACTAGCACGAACAGATACGCAGTATTTT.

The chain uses TRBV6-5 and TRBJ2-5; possibly TRBD2 for D (6 bases). The CDR3 consists of 14 residues. Trimming took off 7 bases at V and 8 bases at J, with 20 bases between the two ends. CDR1 and CDR2 from the germline V gene are MNHEY and SVGAGI. CDR3 sequence reads: CASNPEGSKRTQYF. The CDR3 DNA reads TGTGCCAGCAATCCGGAGGGCTCCAAGAGAACCCAGTACTTC.